This T cell receptor (beta chain) came from a study of PD-L1 blockade in urothelial cancer (dated by TCRdb to 2016 to 2017). Background for the entire study: Therapy was started around 2014 for all patients, and atezolizumab 1,200 mg was administered intravenously every 3 weeks. Twenty-five of 29 patients were identified as males with urothelial cancer of bladder origin, and a prior smoking history was reported by 18 of 29 patients. An ECOG performance status of 0 or 1 was recorded for the patients, and 0 to 3 prior chemotherapy regimens had been received by the patients. Blood samples were analyzed at 3 weeks after treatment start (second dose) and at 6 weeks after treatment start. A median of roughly 140,000 T cells and 80,000 or so unique TCRs was obtained from blood samples, and a median clonality of 0.080 was observed. Somatic, immune and clinical correlates of response to PD-L1 blockade with atezolizumab in urothelial cancer were the focus of an exploratory multi-omic analysis. Pretreatment tumor samples, along with matched peripheral blood collected serially before and after atezolizumab treatment, underwent TCR sequencing. Durable clinical benefit was defined as progression-free survival longer than 6 months, and TCR features were also tested against progression-free and overall survival. In the same patients, whole exome sequencing and RNA sequencing of pretreatment tumors were performed in addition to TCR sequencing. Nine or ten patients reached durable clinical benefit, while some 20 patients did not. Twenty-nine patients had pretreatment blood TCR-seq, about 25 had at least one posttreatment blood collection, and about 25 had tumor TCR-seq.

The sample holds one count of this clone. The clone's antigen remains unknown. Per-nucleotide qualities are absent, and no much larger clonotype sits a single base away. At the DNA level, this CDR3 is encoded by other sequences in the same sample as well. This specimen's time point label, interpreted: pretreatment peripheral blood. The cohort included some 30 patients with locally advanced or metastatic urothelial carcinoma who were treated at Memorial Sloan Kettering on a trial protocol. Peripheral blood mononuclear cells were collected pretreatment and during treatment, with between 1 and 8 total time points obtained per patient. The Qiagen DNeasy Blood extraction kit was used to purify genomic DNA from total PBMCs and from tumor samples. Collected pretreatment and during treatment, PBMCs were isolated and stored as previously described. Summary of the overall study and its limitations: Greater expansion of tumor-associated TCR clones in peripheral blood 3 weeks after the start of treatment was observed in patients with durable benefit (n of about 20, p = 0.022). Because of the small sample size (n of about 30) and the many exploratory analyses performed, the results are intended to be regarded as hypothesis-generating. Improved progression-free and overall survival was found to be associated with pretreatment peripheral blood TCR clonality below the median.

To estimate absolute template abundance from read counts, synthetic TCR analog templates were spiked into each PCR. TCRbeta CDR3 regions were amplified from genomic DNA with bias-controlled V and J gene primers using the immunoSEQ assay. Sequencing of rearranged TCRbeta segments was performed at approximately 20X coverage. Per the source publication's procedure: Clustering was used to correct sequencing errors, and CDR3s were annotated against IMGT to assign V, D and J genes. Out-of-frame and stop-codon sequences were excluded, and only productive TCRbeta rearrangements were used in downstream analyses. Clonality was calculated as one minus the Shannon entropy normalized by the log of the number of unique productive sequences. Fisher's exact test with Benjamini-Hochberg correction, at a threshold of adjusted p below 0.01, was used to find clones that differed between time points or between blood and tumor. The table comes from immuneACCESS by way of TCRdb, which keeps in-frame sequences with V and J called. Part of the clones is missing from these tables; in studies checked, under half for an unresolved V gene and the rest for unknown reasons. V and J calls plus clone size are reproduced from that table; the DNA served to infer D and trimming. The sample table records under 70,000 clones; 70% to 90% of these occur just once. The ten largest clones add up to 1.6% of the sample.

Sequences SGHRS (CDR1) and YFSETQ (CDR2) are obtained from the germline V gene. The germline ends are 7 bases apart after V is trimmed by 0 bases and J by 0 bases. From the cysteine through the phenylalanine, the CDR3 covers 15 amino acids. Only the CDR3 part of the read is kept: 45 bases, read in frame from the first base. The sample here was PBMCs, taken around atezolizumab (anti-PD-L1) treatment. This clonotype originated in an older man with urothelial cancer. The rearrangement combines TRBV5-1 with TRBJ2-1; a weak D assignment points to TRBD2 (5 bases agree). The nucleotides are TGCGCCAGCAGCTTGGCGGGGAGCTCCTACAATGAGCAGTTCTTC. It codes for CASSLAGSSYNEQFF.